A selection of T cell receptor beta chains follows, all from one sample in a study of T-cell memory formation after mild COVID-19. TCRdb processed the 5' RACE reads anew with MiXCR; each CDR3 protein has one entry. The data hold about 350,000 distinct CDR3 sequences, with roughly 15% observed a single time. The sequenced sample consisted of PBMCs or a T cell subset sorted from them (not recorded which). The receptors stem from a man aged 18 to 30 who had mild COVID-19 (a few samples of this study predate the infection). Cell type and time point are not known. CDR3s include the opening cysteine and the closing phenylalanine or tryptophan. The order of the fields is D gene, V gene, J gene, clone size, CDR3 protein, CDR3 DNA. D genes are given only for firm matches. Only some rows state a clone size, as once, few, many or a class for expanded clones.

-,TRBV27,TRBJ1-1,few,CASSFFPHRAGNTEAFF,TGTGCCAGCAGTTTTTTCCCCCACAGGGCGGGGAACACTGAAGCTTTCTTT
-,TRBV12-3/TRBV12-4,TRBJ2-2,-,CASNVGGRELFF,TGTGCCAGCAACGTAGGGGGAAGGGAGCTGTTTTTT
TRBD2,TRBV6-2/TRBV6-3,TRBJ2-5,-,CASTQGTSGGRFQETQYF,TGTGCCAGCACTCAAGGGACTAGCGGGGGGCGATTCCAAGAGACCCAGTACTTC
-,TRBV28,TRBJ2-6,-,CSSSGRANVLTF,TGTTCCAGCAGTGGACGGGCCAACGTCCTGACTTTC
-,TRBV5-6,TRBJ1-1,few,CASSWRQKGTNTEAFF,TGTGCCAGCAGCTGGCGCCAAAAGGGTACGAACACTGAAGCTTTCTTT
-,TRBV5-1,TRBJ2-5,many,CASSLGPNQETQYF,TGTGCCAGCAGCTTAGGTCCAAACCAAGAGACCCAGTACTTC
-,TRBV6-5,TRBJ2-2,-,CASRLRWLSTGELFF,TGTGCCAGCAGATTGAGGTGGCTCTCCACCGGGGAGCTGTTTTTT
TRBD2,TRBV20-1,TRBJ2-4,few,CSARERTSGVGIQYF,TGCAGTGCTAGAGAGAGGACTAGCGGGGTGGGCATTCAGTACTTC
-,TRBV20-1,TRBJ1-2,few,CSARDFVNKIYGYTF,TGCAGTGCTAGAGATTTCGTTAACAAGATCTATGGCTACACCTTC
-,TRBV4-1,TRBJ1-3,-,CASSVGNTIYF,TGCGCCAGCAGCGTAGGAAACACCATATATTTT
-,TRBV27,TRBJ2-1,few,CASSLTGDYNEQFF,TGTGCCAGCAGTTTAACGGGGGACTACAATGAGCAGTTCTTC
TRBD1,TRBV18,TRBJ1-2,-,CASSTRDSYGYTF,TGTGCCAGCTCAACTCGGGACAGCTATGGCTACACCTTC
-,TRBV20-1,TRBJ2-2,-,CSARDLRNTGELFF,TGCAGTGCTAGAGATCTCAGGAACACCGGGGAGCTGTTTTTT
-,TRBV7-9,TRBJ2-1,few,CASRGYGDSYNEQFF,TGTGCCAGCAGGGGTTACGGGGACTCCTACAATGAGCAGTTCTTC
-,TRBV6-2/TRBV6-3,TRBJ2-3,-,CASSQGRPDTQYF,TGTGCCAGCAGTCAGGGACGGCCAGATACGCAGTATTTT
-,TRBV6-1,TRBJ2-2,many,CASRVSDGNTGELFF,TGTGCCAGCAGAGTTTCCGACGGGAACACCGGGGAGCTGTTTTTT
-,TRBV6-1,TRBJ1-2,-,CASSPDISYGYTF,TGTGCCAGCAGTCCAGACATAAGCTATGGCTACACCTTC
TRBD1,TRBV7-2,TRBJ1-5,-,CASSLATGQSNQPQHF,TGTGCCAGCAGCTTAGCCACGGGACAGAGCAATCAGCCCCAGCATTTT
-,TRBV7-9,TRBJ1-1,once,CASSFGEGSTEAFF,TGTGCCAGCAGCTTCGGGGAGGGATCCACTGAAGCTTTCTTT
-,TRBV24-1,TRBJ1-5,-,CATSGQNNQPQHF,TGTGCCACCAGCGGACAAAACAATCAGCCCCAGCATTTT
TRBD2,TRBV6-2/TRBV6-3,TRBJ2-1,few,CASSSLGTSGEQFF,TGTGCCAGCAGTTCCCTAGGGACTAGTGGTGAGCAGTTCTTC
-,TRBV7-9,TRBJ1-5,few,CASSFTGTNQPQHF,TGTGCCAGCAGCTTCACAGGGACGAATCAGCCCCAGCATTTT
-,TRBV21-1,TRBJ1-6,-,CASSKDSHFYSSPLHF,TGTGCCAGCAGCAAAGACTCACACTTCTATAGTTCACCCCTCCACTTT
-,TRBV12-3/TRBV12-4,TRBJ1-5,-,CASSFGSANQPQHF,TGTGCCAGCAGTTTTGGGTCCGCCAATCAGCCCCAGCATTTT
-,TRBV7-2,TRBJ2-5,-,CASSPKLMTQYF,TGTGCCAGCAGCCCCAAATTGATGACCCAGTACTTC
-,TRBV4-2,TRBJ1-4,-,CASSQASGPTTNEKLFF,TGTGCCAGCAGCCAAGCGTCAGGGCCTACAACTAATGAAAAACTGTTTTTT
-,TRBV12-3/TRBV12-4,TRBJ1-5,few,CASSLLDPTQPQHF,TGTGCCAGCAGTTTATTGGACCCAACTCAGCCCCAGCATTTT
TRBD1,TRBV19,TRBJ2-2,few,CASRTGIPGELFF,TGTGCCAGTCGGACAGGGATACCCGGGGAGCTGTTTTTT
-,TRBV2,TRBJ2-7,-,CASWVRGLYEQYF,TGTGCCAGCTGGGTCAGGGGCTTGTACGAGCAGTACTTC
TRBD1,TRBV4-1,TRBJ2-2,few,CASSQPKDRVPGELFF,TGCGCCAGCAGCCAACCGAAGGACAGGGTCCCCGGGGAGCTGTTTTTT
-,TRBV25-1,TRBJ2-5,many,CASSEGSGQETQYF,TGTGCCAGCAGTGAAGGGAGTGGCCAAGAGACCCAGTACTTC
-,TRBV5-5,TRBJ1-3,many,CASSPTTGNTIYF,TGTGCCAGCAGCCCGACAACTGGAAACACCATATATTTT
-,TRBV12-3/TRBV12-4,TRBJ1-1,few,CASSLTGMAFF,TGTGCCAGCAGTTTAACGGGAATGGCTTTCTTT
-,TRBV2,TRBJ2-3,-,CASSLTPRDDTQYF,TGTGCCAGCAGTCTAACCCCTAGAGACGATACGCAGTATTTT
-,TRBV4-1,TRBJ2-5,few,CASSQDSNRPQETQYF,TGCGCCAGCAGCCAAGATTCGAACAGGCCTCAAGAGACCCAGTACTTC
TRBD2,TRBV7-2,TRBJ2-5,few,CASSPGGGLTQYF,TGTGCCAGCAGCCCCGGGGGGGGACTAACCCAGTACTTC
TRBD1,TRBV7-2,TRBJ1-4,-,CASSLQGARGKLFF,TGTGCCAGCAGCCTACAGGGGGCGAGGGGCAAACTGTTTTTT
-,TRBV6-2/TRBV6-3,TRBJ2-5,once,CASSYSNRHRYF,TGTGCCAGCAGTTACTCGAACAGGCACCGGTACTTC
-,TRBV7-9,TRBJ2-5,-,CASSPKGTFETQYF,TGTGCCAGCAGCCCCAAGGGGACATTTGAGACCCAGTACTTC
-,TRBV4-3,TRBJ2-2,-,CASSQDSPGELFF,TGCGCCAGCAGCCAAGATAGTCCCGGGGAGCTGTTTTTT
TRBD1,TRBV5-1,TRBJ2-3,few,CASRTGNTDTQYF,TGCGCCAGCAGGACAGGGAACACAGATACGCAGTATTTT
-,TRBV20-1,TRBJ2-3,-,CSAKGSGAGDTQYF,TGCAGTGCTAAAGGTTCGGGGGCCGGAGATACGCAGTATTTT
TRBD2,TRBV18,TRBJ2-5,-,CASSRGLAGQETQYF,TGTGCCAGCTCCCGTGGACTAGCGGGACAAGAGACCCAGTACTTC
TRBD2,TRBV3-1,TRBJ2-5,-,CASSQRTSGGGETQYF,TGTGCCAGCAGCCAACGGACTAGCGGGGGTGGAGAGACCCAGTACTTC
-,TRBV5-1,TRBJ2-1,many,CASSLVGFEQFF,TGCGCCAGCAGCTTGGTGGGTTTTGAGCAGTTCTTC
TRBD2,TRBV5-1,TRBJ2-1,many,CASSHFGGATYNEQFF,TGCGCCAGCAGCCATTTCGGGGGGGCGACCTACAATGAGCAGTTCTTC
-,TRBV7-2,TRBJ1-1,-,CASSLGVGGPSTEAFF,TGTGCCAGCAGCTTAGGAGTGGGGGGCCCCTCAACTGAAGCTTTCTTT
-,TRBV7-9,TRBJ2-6,-,CASSLEDAGANVLTF,TGTGCCAGCAGCTTGGAGGATGCCGGGGCCAACGTCCTGACTTTC
-,TRBV7-2,TRBJ2-7,-,CASSSSLSSTYEQYF,TGTGCCAGCAGCTCAAGTCTTAGCAGCACCTACGAGCAGTACTTC
-,TRBV9,TRBJ1-5,-,CASSVGSSQPQHF,TGTGCCAGCAGCGTAGGGTCTTCTCAGCCCCAGCATTTT
-,TRBV19,TRBJ2-3,few,CASSIFDTQYF,TGTGCCAGTAGTATATTCGATACGCAGTATTTT
-,TRBV2,TRBJ2-1,-,CASSEASAGMAFNEQFF,TGTGCCAGCAGTGAAGCCTCCGCGGGGATGGCCTTCAATGAGCAGTTCTTC
TRBD1,TRBV5-1,TRBJ2-3,-,CASSGSDRVFDTDTQYF,TGCGCCAGCAGCGGTTCTGACAGGGTTTTCGACACAGATACGCAGTATTTT
-,TRBV20-1,TRBJ1-2,-,CSAREGVADGYTF,TGCAGTGCTAGAGAAGGGGTGGCGGATGGCTACACCTTC
-,TRBV11-2,TRBJ2-5,-,CASRRGWDSIRETQYF,TGTGCCAGCAGAAGAGGATGGGACTCGATAAGGGAGACCCAGTACTTC
TRBD1,TRBV7-9,TRBJ1-2,-,CASSPGQGLNGYTF,TGTGCCAGCAGCCCAGGACAGGGCTTAAATGGCTACACCTTC